These T cell receptor beta chains were read from a single sample in a study of T-cell memory formation after mild COVID-19. TCRdb re-analysed the 5' RACE reads in MiXCR, keeping a single row per CDR3 protein. The sample records approximately 190,000 distinct CDR3 sequences, around 16% being singletons. The sequencing sample was made of PBMCs or a T cell subset sorted from them (not recorded which). The receptors here all came from an adult woman who had mild COVID-19 (a few samples of this study predate the infection). Cell type and time point are not known. Each CDR3 is given with its conserved first and last residue. A D gene is named only where the DNA matches it firmly. Size values are once, few and many counts, or a class for expanded clones, and some rows have none.

CDR3nt	CDR3aa	d_gene	v_gene	j_gene	abundance
TGTGCCAGCAGCCGGGACAGGGGGACGGATGGCTACACCTTC	CASSRDRGTDGYTF	TRBD1	TRBV5-5	TRBJ1-2	NA
TGTGCCAGCAGTGCCCAGGGTATTGGCAATCAGCCCCAGCATTTT	CASSAQGIGNQPQHF	NA	TRBV12-3/TRBV12-4	TRBJ1-5	many
TGCAGTGCTAGCCTTCAAACAGATACGCAGTATTTT	CSASLQTDTQYF	NA	TRBV20-1	TRBJ2-3	NA
TGTGCCAGCTCACGGGGGGGTGACTCTTCCTACGAGCAGTACTTC	CASSRGGDSSYEQYF	TRBD2	TRBV18	TRBJ2-7	NA
TGCGCCAGCAGCTTGGGGGCCGGGGGGACCTACAATGAGCAGTTCTTC	CASSLGAGGTYNEQFF	TRBD2	TRBV5-1	TRBJ2-1	NA
TGTGCCAGCAGCTCCGAAGAGTGGGGGCGGCCTGAAGCTTTCTTT	CASSSEEWGRPEAFF	NA	TRBV5-5	TRBJ1-1	few
TGCGCCAGCAGCCAAGACAGGGGGCAATACAATGAGCAGTTCTTC	CASSQDRGQYNEQFF	TRBD1	TRBV4-3	TRBJ2-1	few
TGTGCCAGCAGTTTAGGCGGCGGGGCTGAAGCTTTCTTT	CASSLGGGAEAFF	NA	TRBV12-3/TRBV12-4	TRBJ1-1	few
TGTGCTAGCAGCCCCCTGGGGGGGACCACTGAAGCTTTCTTT	CASSPLGGTTEAFF	NA	TRBV7-7	TRBJ1-1	once
TGTGCCATACAGGGACCCTCAGAAGCCTATGGCTACACCTTC	CAIQGPSEAYGYTF	NA	TRBV10-3	TRBJ1-2	NA
TGCAGCGTTGAAGATCTCCGGGGGTCCGGGGAGCTGTTTTTT	CSVEDLRGSGELFF	NA	TRBV29-1	TRBJ2-2	few
TGTGCCAGCAGTTACAGGGAGAGAACTGAAGCTTTCTTT	CASSYRERTEAFF	NA	TRBV6-2/TRBV6-3	TRBJ1-1	NA
TGCGCCAGCAGCGTATGGGATGGGCGGAACACTGAAGCTTTCTTT	CASSVWDGRNTEAFF	NA	TRBV5-1	TRBJ1-1	few
TGCGCCAGCAGCTGGCAGGGGACTAGCACAGATACGCAGTATTTT	CASSWQGTSTDTQYF	NA	TRBV5-1	TRBJ2-3	NA
TGTGCCAGTATTAAGGGACAGGGGATCTACTACGAGCAGTACTTC	CASIKGQGIYYEQYF	TRBD1	TRBV6-6	TRBJ2-7	NA
TGTGCCAGCAGCTTACAGGGTTACACAGATACGCAGTATTTT	CASSLQGYTDTQYF	NA	TRBV7-3	TRBJ2-3	few
TGCAGTGCTCCTCCGCCTAGCGGAGCCCGGGTCACAGATACGCAGTATTTT	CSAPPPSGARVTDTQYF	TRBD2	TRBV20-1	TRBJ2-3	few
TGTGCCAGCAGCGTAGAAGGTCAAGAGACCCAGTACTTC	CASSVEGQETQYF	NA	TRBV9	TRBJ2-5	many
TGCACCAGCAGCCGCATAGGCCCCTACAATGAGCAGTTCTTC	CTSSRIGPYNEQFF	NA	TRBV1	TRBJ2-1	NA
TGCGCCAGCAGCCAAGGTGGGACGCCTCAGTTCTTC	CASSQGGTPQFF	NA	TRBV4-1	TRBJ2-1	few
TGTGCCAGCAGCTTAGCGAGGGAAGGGCAGACGACCTTC	CASSLAREGQTTF	NA	TRBV7-2	TRBJ2-7	NA
TGTGCCAGTGAGCGGGACCCGAACACCGGGGAGCTGTTTTTT	CASERDPNTGELFF	TRBD2	TRBV9	TRBJ2-2	NA
TGCGCCAGCACGTATGGTGGGGGGGATACGCAGTATTTT	CASTYGGGDTQYF	NA	TRBV5-1	TRBJ2-3	few
TGTGCCAGCAGCCTCTCGTTTGAAGCTTTCTTT	CASSLSFEAFF	NA	TRBV7-2	TRBJ1-1	NA
TGCGCCAGCAGCCAAGACGAGAGCTGGCCCCAGCATTTT	CASSQDESWPQHF	NA	TRBV4-1	TRBJ1-5	NA
TGTGCCACCAGCCTCGACTACCAGCCCCAGCATTTT	CATSLDYQPQHF	NA	TRBV15	TRBJ1-5	NA
TGCGCCAGCAGCTCGCCGCCGGGACAGGGGGCAAACGAGCAGTACTTC	CASSSPPGQGANEQYF	TRBD1	TRBV5-1	TRBJ2-7	NA
TGTGCCAGCAGTTGGTCGGTGGTGAGAGCGGGAGTGTACGAGCAGTACTTC	CASSWSVVRAGVYEQYF	TRBD2	TRBV6-2/TRBV6-3	TRBJ2-7	NA
TGCGCCAGCTCGAAACCGGAGGACAATGAGGACATTCAGTACTTC	CASSKPEDNEDIQYF	NA	TRBV5-1	TRBJ2-4	many
TGTGCCAGCAGCTTTGGGTCCCGCGGCACCGGGGAGCTGTTTTTT	CASSFGSRGTGELFF	NA	TRBV11-1	TRBJ2-2	NA
TGTGCCAGCAGCTTAGTTGGATGGACCTACGAGCAGTACTTC	CASSLVGWTYEQYF	NA	TRBV7-9	TRBJ2-7	few
TGTGCCACCAGTGATGCACAGGGCGGTCAGCCCCAGCATTTT	CATSDAQGGQPQHF	NA	TRBV24-1	TRBJ1-5	few
TGCGCCAGCAGCCGGACAGAGGGCACCGGGGAGCTGTTTTTT	CASSRTEGTGELFF	NA	TRBV4-1	TRBJ2-2	NA
TGTGCCAGCAGTTTAACGGGACAGGGTCCTAACTATGGCTACACCTTC	CASSLTGQGPNYGYTF	TRBD1	TRBV27	TRBJ1-2	NA
TGTGCCAGCAGCTACTCCAGTGCAACTAATGAAAAACTGTTTTTT	CASSYSSATNEKLFF	NA	TRBV27	TRBJ1-4	few
TGCGCCAGCAGCCCCCTGGGGGAAAAACTGTTTTTT	CASSPLGEKLFF	NA	TRBV5-1	TRBJ1-4	NA
TGTGCCAGCAGCGCCCCAGGGTCCCGTGGCTACGAGCAGTACTTC	CASSAPGSRGYEQYF	NA	TRBV6-5	TRBJ2-7	few
TGTGCCAGCAGCCCGGGGGTTTGGGAGACCCAGTACTTC	CASSPGVWETQYF	NA	TRBV11-2	TRBJ2-5	few
TGTGCCATCAGCCCTAGCGGGGGGGCCTCTCATGAGCAGTTCTTC	CAISPSGGASHEQFF	TRBD2	TRBV10-3	TRBJ2-1	NA
TGTGCCAGCAGGCGGGCGGGCGTGAATATTGGTGAGCAGTTCTTC	CASRRAGVNIGEQFF	NA	TRBV12-3/TRBV12-4	TRBJ2-1	NA
TGTGCCAGCAGTTACGACAGAGCGGGTCAGCCCCAGCATTTT	CASSYDRAGQPQHF	NA	TRBV12-3/TRBV12-4	TRBJ1-5	few
TGCGCCAGCAGCTTGGCGAACAGAGACAATGAGCAGTTCTTC	CASSLANRDNEQFF	NA	TRBV5-1	TRBJ2-1	NA
TGCGCCAGCAGCTTGGCAGGGCCCCTGAACACTGAAGCTTTCTTT	CASSLAGPLNTEAFF	NA	TRBV5-1	TRBJ1-1	NA
TGTGCCAGCAGCCCCACTAGGACTGGCGAGCAGTACTTC	CASSPTRTGEQYF	NA	TRBV3-1	TRBJ2-7	NA
TGTGCCAGCAGCCAAACCGGGCCTTTCGACCATGGCTACACCTTC	CASSQTGPFDHGYTF	NA	TRBV3-1	TRBJ1-2	few
TGTGCCAGCTCACCAGCCCCCGGGACTAGCACCGAGCAGTACTTC	CASSPAPGTSTEQYF	TRBD2	TRBV18	TRBJ2-7	NA
TGCAGTCCTTTTAGCGGCCCCTACAATGAGCAGTTCTTC	CSPFSGPYNEQFF	NA	TRBV20-1	TRBJ2-1	few
TGTGCCACCAGTGCCGGGGCGGGAGCAGGGCAAGAGACCCAGTACTTC	CATSAGAGAGQETQYF	TRBD2	TRBV24-1	TRBJ2-5	NA
TGTGCTAGTGGTCCCGGAGGTTTCGGGCGAGAGACCCAGTACTTC	CASGPGGFGRETQYF	NA	TRBV12-5	TRBJ2-5	NA
TGTGCCAGCAGCCCCGGGACTAGAGCCCCAGATACGCAGTATTTT	CASSPGTRAPDTQYF	TRBD2	TRBV2	TRBJ2-3	few
TGTGCCAGCAGTGCGACGGGCGGGCATGAAAAACTGTTTTTT	CASSATGGHEKLFF	NA	TRBV25-1	TRBJ1-4	few
TGCAGTGCTAGATCCTCTGGGGCCAACGTCCTGACTTTC	CSARSSGANVLTF	NA	TRBV20-1	TRBJ2-6	few